The 5 T cell receptor beta chains below all came from one sample that was sequenced in a study of blood T cell repertoires in COVID-19. Sequencing used immunoSEQ multiplex PCR; TCRdb keeps in-frame clones, though not all of them. The sample records tens of thousands of clones, around 81% being singletons. Sequencing was carried out using peripheral blood. These receptors were collected from a human donor in a cohort sampled during active COVID-19.

V usage is TRBV7-8 and J usage is TRBJ2-2; D not resolved. CDR3 length: 13 residues. Deletions cut 1 base from V and 5 bases from J, with 5 bases between. CDR1 and CDR2 (germline): SGHVS, FQNEAQ. As DNA, the CDR3 is TGTGCCAGCAGCTTAGTGGAGACCGGGGAGCTGTTTTTT. Protein: CASSLVETGELFF.

The V and J genes are TRBV11-2 and TRBJ2-3; 12 bases map to TRBD2. Germline CDR1 reads SGHAT; CDR2 reads FQNNGV. V shed 0 bases and J 4 bases; nucleotides not matched to a gene: 2. There are 16 residues in the CDR3. The CDR3 spells CASSLELAGGADTQYF. The CDR3 coding sequence is TGTGCCAGCAGCTTAGAACTAGCGGGAGGTGCAGATACGCAGTATTTT.

This rearrangement joins TRBV3-1 (or the pseudogene TRBV3-2) to TRBJ2-3; TRBD2 aligns across 11 bases. Germline values: CDR1 LGHDT, CDR2 YNNKEL (reference sequence). The J segment lost 6 bases and the V segment lost 5 bases, leaving 19 bases of the junction unmatched. This CDR3 contains 19 residues. The CDR3 DNA is TGTGCCAGCAGCTCGCACCCCCCCGCTAGCGGGGGGATCAGGGATACGCAGTATTTT. This sequence encodes CASSSHPPASGGIRDTQYF.

This sequence joins TRBV2 and TRBJ1-1, with TRBD1 matching 8 bases. After removal of 8 bases from V and 7 bases from J, the junction contained 12 bases not matched to a gene. Germline V gives CDR1 SNHLY, CDR2 FYNNEI. This CDR3 is built from 14 residues. The CDR3 DNA follows: TGTGCCAGCTATCTAACAGGGGGGACATTTGAAGCTTTCTTT. Residues: CASYLTGGTFEAFF. The whole variable domain, remainder taken from reference TRBV2 and TRBJ1-1, is EPEVTQTPSHQVTQMGQEVILRCVPISNHLYFYWYRQILGQKVEFLVSFYNNEISEKSEIFDDQFSVERPDGSNFTLKIRSTKLEDSAMYFCASYLTGGTFEAFFGQGTRLTVV.

The chain has TRBV2 and TRBJ2-3; the match to TRBD1 covers 7 bases. The CDR3 contains 12 residues. The V gene end was trimmed by 8 bases and the J gene end by 2 bases; junction bases not matched to a gene: 1. Germline V gene data show CDR1 as SNHLY and CDR2 as FYNNEI. CDR3 DNA: TGTGCCAGCGACAGGGACACAGATACGCAGTATTTT. Translating gives CASDRDTDTQYF.